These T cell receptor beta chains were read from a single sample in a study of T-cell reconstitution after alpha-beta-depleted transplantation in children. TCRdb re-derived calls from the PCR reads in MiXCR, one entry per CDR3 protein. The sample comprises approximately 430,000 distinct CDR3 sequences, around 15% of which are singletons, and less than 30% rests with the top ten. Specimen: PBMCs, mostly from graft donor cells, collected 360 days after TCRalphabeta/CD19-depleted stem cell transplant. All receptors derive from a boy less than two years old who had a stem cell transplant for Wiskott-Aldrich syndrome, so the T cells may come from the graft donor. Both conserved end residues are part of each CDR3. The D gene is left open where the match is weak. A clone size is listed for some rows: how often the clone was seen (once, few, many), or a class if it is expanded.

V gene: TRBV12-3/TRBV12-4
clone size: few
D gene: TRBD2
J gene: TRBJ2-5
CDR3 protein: CASSLVRGYQETQYF
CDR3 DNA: TGTGCCAGCAGTTTAGTGCGGGGGTACCAAGAGACCCAGTACTTC

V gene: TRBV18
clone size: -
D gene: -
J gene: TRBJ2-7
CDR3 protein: CASSSIGGLLPYEQYF
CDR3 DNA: TGTGCCAGCTCATCAATAGGGGGGCTACTCCCCTACGAGCAGTACTTC

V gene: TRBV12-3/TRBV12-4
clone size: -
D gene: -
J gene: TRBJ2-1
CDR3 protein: CASTLRTGNEQFF
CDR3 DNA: TGTGCCAGCACTTTACGGACTGGCAATGAGCAGTTCTTC

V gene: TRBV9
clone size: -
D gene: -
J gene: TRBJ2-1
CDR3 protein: CASSLEPLGSSYNEQFF
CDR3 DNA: TGTGCCAGCAGCTTGGAACCCCTCGGGAGCTCCTACAATGAGCAGTTCTTC

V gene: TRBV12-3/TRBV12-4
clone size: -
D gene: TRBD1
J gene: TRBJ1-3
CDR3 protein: CASNQGGAGSTIYF
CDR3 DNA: TGTGCCAGCAACCAAGGGGGCGCCGGTTCCACCATATATTTT

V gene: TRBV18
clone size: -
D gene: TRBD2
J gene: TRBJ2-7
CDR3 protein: CASSPRSIAGGRNEQYF
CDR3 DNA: TGTGCCAGCTCACCCCGGAGTATAGCGGGGGGGCGGAACGAGCAGTACTTC

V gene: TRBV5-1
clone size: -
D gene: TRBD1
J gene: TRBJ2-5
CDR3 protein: CASSSDRGGETQYF
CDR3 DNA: TGCGCCAGCAGCTCGGACAGGGGGGGAGAGACCCAGTACTTC

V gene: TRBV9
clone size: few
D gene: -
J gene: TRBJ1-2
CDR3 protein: CASSEDSYGYTF
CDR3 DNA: TGTGCCAGCAGCGAGGACAGCTATGGCTACACCTTC

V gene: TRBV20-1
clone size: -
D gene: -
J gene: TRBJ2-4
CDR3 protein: CSARDGRRAKNIQYF
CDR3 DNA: TGCAGTGCTAGAGATGGGCGGAGAGCCAAAAACATTCAGTACTTC

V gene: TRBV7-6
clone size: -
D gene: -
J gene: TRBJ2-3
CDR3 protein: CASSLVAQGPASTDTQYF
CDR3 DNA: TGTGCCAGCAGCTTAGTAGCCCAGGGCCCTGCTAGCACAGATACGCAGTATTTT

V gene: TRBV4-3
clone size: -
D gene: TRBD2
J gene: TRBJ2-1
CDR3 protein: CASSIMSGGMNEQFF
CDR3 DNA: TGCGCCAGCAGCATAATGAGCGGGGGGATGAATGAGCAGTTCTTC

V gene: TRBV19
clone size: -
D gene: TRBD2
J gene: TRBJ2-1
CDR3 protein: CASTLGSGRFYSYNEQFF
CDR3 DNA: TGTGCCAGTACTCTAGGTAGCGGGAGGTTCTACTCCTACAATGAGCAGTTCTTC

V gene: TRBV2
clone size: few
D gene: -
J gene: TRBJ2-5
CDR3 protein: CASRQGGPSYF
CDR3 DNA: TGTGCCAGCAGACAGGGAGGGCCCAGCTACTTC

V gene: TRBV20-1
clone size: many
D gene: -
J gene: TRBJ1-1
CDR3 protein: CSARVGTHQAFF
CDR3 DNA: TGCAGTGCTAGAGTAGGGACACACCAAGCTTTCTTT

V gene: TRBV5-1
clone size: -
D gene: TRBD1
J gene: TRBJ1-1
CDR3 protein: CASSLRDSSNTEAFF
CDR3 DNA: TGCGCCAGCAGCTTGAGGGACAGCTCGAACACTGAAGCTTTCTTT

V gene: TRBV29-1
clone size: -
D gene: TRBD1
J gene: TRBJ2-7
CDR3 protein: CSVGRGYTYEQYF
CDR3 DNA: TGCAGCGTTGGCAGGGGGTATACCTACGAGCAGTACTTC